Below are 7 T cell receptor beta chains sequenced from a single sample in a study of blood T cells in healthy people across ages. PCR was performed a second time for about 7 to 12 cycles using a sample-barcoded 5' primer and a J-beta primer mix. TCRdb reprocessed the 5' RACE reads via MiXCR and lists one record per CDR3 protein. The sample yields about 670,000 distinct CDR3 sequences, around 38% seen once. Sequencing used blood. Receptors originate from a man at least 80 years old in good health.

In this sample, this clonotype turned up a few times. The rearrangement joins TRBV6-2 or TRBV6-3 to TRBJ1-2; 11 nucleotides match TRBD1. The germline CDR1 and CDR2 sequences are MNHEY and SVGEGT. This CDR3 comprises 14 residues. With 7 bases clipped from V and 12 bases from J, the junction kept 13 bases outside the gene matches. The CDR3 here is CASTRDRGSRQDTF. CDR3 bases: TGTGCCAGCACCCGGGACAGGGGGTCGAGACAGGACACCTTC.

Only a few counts were recorded for this clonotype. This chain uses TRBV20-1 with TRBJ1-5; D is perhaps TRBD1 (5 bases). CDR3 length equals 15 residues. The germline V gene has CDR1 DFQATT and CDR2 SNEGSKA (reference sequence). The V gene lost 4 bases and the J gene lost 6 bases, with 19 bases spanning the gap. The CDR3 DNA follows: TGCAGTGCTACCCAAAGGGCAAGGGGAGGTCAGCCCCAGCATTTT. Its protein is CSATQRARGGQPQHF.

This clonotype has a handful of counts. The J gene is TRBJ2-5, the V gene TRBV20-1; D is ambiguous. The J call is uncertain, as TRBJ2-7 better fits the DNA end. Per germline, CDR1 DFQATT and CDR2 SNEGSKA (reference sequence). CDR3 length equals 12 residues. The CDR3 sequence is CSASTVHDEQYF. Written as DNA, the CDR3 is TGCAGTGCTAGTACGGTACATGACGAGCAGTACTTC.

The CDR3 nucleotides are TGTGCCAGCAGCCCCTTTGGGCGGGGGGGCAATGAGCAGTTCTTC. Protein: CASSPFGRGGNEQFF. This chain connects TRBV11-2 to TRBJ2-1; TRBD2 aligns across 9 bases. The germline V gene has CDR1 SGHAT and CDR2 FQNNGV. The trim removed 5 bases at V and 6 bases at J, leaving 8 bases unmatched. The CDR3 has 15 amino acids.

This sequence joins TRBV6-6 and TRBJ2-5; no firm D call. The CDR3 extends over 10 amino acids. V was trimmed by 8 bases and J by 4 bases, leaving 5 bases between them. Germline assignment: CDR1 MNHNY and CDR2 SVGAGI (reference sequence). CDR3 residues: CASQGETQYF. CDR3 nucleotides: TGTGCCAGCCAAGGAGAGACCCAGTACTTC.

As to this clonotype: Given a much more abundant clone one base away, this may be a read error. The chain links TRBV2 to TRBJ1-2, with D perhaps TRBD1 (6 bases). Germline V CDR1 and CDR2: SNHLY, FYNNEI. This CDR3 contains 12 residues. CDR3 residues: CAGRRTVDGYTF. The CDR3 nucleotides are TGTGCCGGCAGGAGGACAGTGGATGGCTACACCTTC.

This clonotype turned up a few times. The rearrangement uses TRBV20-1 and TRBJ2-4; weak D call: TRBD2 (6 bases). The length of the CDR3 is 15 residues. The V gene lost 2 bases and the J gene lost 1 base, with 12 bases spanning the gap. The V gene's germline CDR1 is DFQATT and CDR2 SNEGSKA (reference sequence). This CDR3 reads CSARNGSRAKNIQYF. The DNA for the CDR3 is TGCAGTGCTAGAAACGGGAGTAGGGCCAAAAACATTCAGTACTTC.